This T cell receptor (beta chain) was captured in a study of T cells in Graves' hyperthyroidism and ophthalmopathy. The study, taken as a whole, reports: Blood also contained most expanded thyroid clonotypes above 0.001. Before onset, by a median of around 6.4 months, the model predicted ophthalmopathy.

Amplified regions were TCR beta CDR3 sequences from RNA transcripts. When the TCR CDR3 underwent first-round RT-PCR, the HTBI primer set was used. TCRdb re-called the multiplex PCR reads through MiXCR, storing one row per CDR3 protein. Here the sample spans under 400,000 distinct CDR3 sequences, 21% being singletons. V was pared by 5 bases and J by 3 bases, with 7 bases of the junction left unmatched. This CDR3 is built from 14 residues. The germline V gene has CDR1 GTSNPN and CDR2 SVGIG (reference sequence). Participants, patients aged 18 to 65, had newly diagnosed hyperthyroidism with a duration under 2 months. This sample holds PBMCs from 10 ml fresh peripheral blood. Concerning this clonotype itself: The antigen remains undetermined.

The chain links TRBV30 to TRBJ2-3; 8 bases map to TRBD1. The sequence was collected from a woman aged 45-60 years with Graves' hyperthyroidism. Sequencing was carried out using blood. CDR3 sequence (DNA): TGTGCCTGGGGGCAGGGGGCGAATACAGATACGCAGTATTTT. This sequence encodes CAWGQGANTDTQYF.